These 8 T cell receptor beta chains originate from one sample sequenced in a study of blood T cell repertoires in COVID-19. Measured with immunoSEQ multiplex PCR; TCRdb has only the in-frame clones, and not every one. The sample carries roughly 250,000 clones, around nine tenths recorded once. Sequenced sample: peripheral blood. These receptors all come from a man aged 30-40 years with acute or convalescent COVID-19.

The rearrangement uses TRBV7-2 and TRBJ1-2; TRBD1 might be the D (6 bases). Trimming shortened V by 3 bases and J by 4 bases, and 9 bases separated the two germline ends. The CDR3 is 13 amino acids. CDR1 is SGHTA and CDR2 is FQGNSA in the germline V gene. The CDR3 region is CASSFRGSYGYTF. DNA of the CDR3: TGTGCCAGCAGCTTCAGGGGTTCCTATGGCTACACCTTC.

CDR3 nucleotides: TGTGCCAGCTCACCACTGTTAGGAGATGAAGCTTTCTTT. It codes for CASSPLLGDEAFF. The chain carries TRBV18 and TRBJ1-1; D is unclear. This CDR3 spans 13 amino acids. The V end was cut by 1 base, the J end by 7 bases, with 10 bases between. Germline V gives CDR1 KGHSH, CDR2 LQKENI.

The chain joins TRBV28 to TRBJ1-6; tentatively, D is TRBD1 (6 bases). CDR3 length equals 16 residues. Germline assignment: CDR1 MDHEN and CDR2 SYDVKM. V dropped 2 bases and J dropped 14 bases, with 22 bases sitting between them. CDR3 residues: CASSLRQGLLFGTLHF. DNA of the CDR3: TGTGCCAGCAGTTTACGCCAGGGGTTATTATTCGGTACCCTCCACTTT.

The CDR3 here is CASSVGTGLYGYTF. CDR3 nucleotide sequence: TGTGCCAGCAGCGTTGGGACAGGGCTCTATGGCTACACCTTC. J is TRBJ1-2 and V is TRBV6-5; 9 bases are shared with TRBD1. This CDR3 comprises 14 residues. The V gene end was trimmed by 6 bases and the J gene end by 4 bases; junction bases not matched to a gene: 6. Germline loops: CDR1 MNHEY, CDR2 SVGAGI.

The chain combines TRBV7-6 with TRBJ2-1, with TRBD1 identical over 8 bases. V was clipped by 0 bases and J by 6 bases; unmatched bases: 7. This CDR3 has 16 residues. Germline CDR1 SGHVS, CDR2 FNYEAQ. The CDR3 DNA sequence: TGTGCCAGCAGCTTAGCGTCAGTACAGGGGGTCAATGAGCAGTTCTTC. Translating gives CASSLASVQGVNEQFF. The complete variable domain, with remaining parts taken from reference TRBV7-6 and TRBJ2-1, reads GAGVSQSPRYKVTKRGQDVALRCDPISGHVSLYWYRQALGQGPEFLTYFNYEAQQDKSGLPNDRFSAERPEGSISTLTIQRTEQRDSAMYRCASSLASVQGVNEQFFGPGTRLTVL.

The V and J genes are TRBV7-8 and TRBJ1-1, with unresolved D. Germline loops: CDR1 SGHVS, CDR2 FQNEAQ. The CDR3 sequence is 14 residues long. Trimming shortened V by 4 bases and J by 0 bases, and 9 bases separated the two germline ends. For the CDR3, the DNA is TGTGCCAGCAGCTCAACCCAGATGAACACTGAAGCTTTCTTT. Amino acids: CASSSTQMNTEAFF.

The chain couples TRBV18 to TRBJ2-1; D might be TRBD2 (5 bases). Trimming left V 4 bases short and J 9 bases short, with 19 bases between. This CDR3 is 15 amino acids long. CDR1 KGHSH and CDR2 LQKENI come from the germline V gene. The CDR3 DNA reads TGTGCCAGCTCACTCTCGACTACCTACAACGGTGAGCAGTTCTTC. Its translation is CASSLSTTYNGEQFF.

The genes are TRBV5-1 and TRBJ2-4; TRBD1 matches at 9 bases. Looked up from germline, CDR1 is SGHRS and CDR2 is YFSETQ. V gave up 2 bases and J gave up 8 bases; unmatched junction bases: 8. The CDR3 loop spans 15 amino acids. The CDR3 protein is CASSFSGTGLDIQYF. For the CDR3, the DNA is TGCGCCAGCAGCTTTTCCGGGACAGGGCTTGACATTCAGTACTTC.